Listed below are T cell receptor beta chains from one sample, sequenced in a study of T cell responses to AZD1222 COVID-19 vaccine. The assay was immunoSEQ multiplex PCR, and TCRdb's table has in-frame clones only and misses some. Here the sample spans around 150,000 clones, 80% to 95% being singletons. Sequenced here: peripheral blood, sampled 28 days after the second AZD1222 dose. These TCRs come from an adult who received the AZD1222 COVID-19 vaccine. The CDR3 runs from the conserved cysteine through the conserved F or W. D genes are given only for firm matches. Expanded clones are given a class, and other clones once, few, many or no size at all.

J gene: TRBJ2-7
V gene: TRBV5-1
D gene: NA
clone size: NA
CDR3 DNA: TGCGCCAGCAGCTTGGTCCCTAGCTCCTACGAGCAGTACTTC
CDR3 protein: CASSLVPSSYEQYF

J gene: TRBJ2-3
V gene: TRBV7-9
D gene: TRBD2
clone size: NA
CDR3 DNA: TGTGCCAGCAGAAACCCTGGGACTAGCGGCCCAGATACGCAGTATTTT
CDR3 protein: CASRNPGTSGPDTQYF

J gene: TRBJ2-3
V gene: TRBV19
D gene: TRBD1
clone size: NA
CDR3 DNA: TGTGCCAGTAGTATTACAGGGGCGTTGGCAGATACGCAGTATTTT
CDR3 protein: CASSITGALADTQYF

J gene: TRBJ1-1
V gene: TRBV28
D gene: TRBD1
clone size: NA
CDR3 DNA: TGTGCCAGCAGTGCGAACAGGGGGAACACTGAAGCTTTCTTT
CDR3 protein: CASSANRGNTEAFF

J gene: TRBJ2-6
V gene: TRBV10-3
D gene: NA
clone size: NA
CDR3 DNA: TGTGCCATCAGTATGAGAGCCGGATCTGGGGCCAACGTCCTGACTTTC
CDR3 protein: CAISMRAGSGANVLTF

J gene: TRBJ2-3
V gene: TRBV4-2
D gene: TRBD2
clone size: once
CDR3 DNA: TGTGCCAGCAGCCAAGATCCCCTAGCGGGCGATAGCACAGATACGCAGTATTTT
CDR3 protein: CASSQDPLAGDSTDTQYF

J gene: TRBJ1-6
V gene: TRBV27
D gene: NA
clone size: NA
CDR3 DNA: TGTGCCAGCAGTAACCACAGGATTCGAGGTTCACCCCTCCACTTT
CDR3 protein: CASSNHRIRGSPLHF

J gene: TRBJ1-3
V gene: TRBV7-9
D gene: NA
clone size: once
CDR3 DNA: TGTGCCAGCAGCTTAAATACCCTTAGGAACACCATATATTTT
CDR3 protein: CASSLNTLRNTIYF

J gene: TRBJ2-5
V gene: TRBV29-1
D gene: TRBD2
clone size: NA
CDR3 DNA: TGCAGCGCCGACTGGGGGGGAGAGACCCAGTACTTC
CDR3 protein: CSADWGGETQYF

J gene: TRBJ2-2
V gene: TRBV4-3
D gene: NA
clone size: NA
CDR3 DNA: TGCGCCAGCAGCCGCCTACTAGCTACCGGGGAGCTGTTTTTT
CDR3 protein: CASSRLLATGELFF

J gene: TRBJ2-5
V gene: TRBV6-5
D gene: NA
clone size: NA
CDR3 DNA: TGTGCCAGCAGTTCCGTCGCGGGGGCTATCGAGACCCAGTACTTC
CDR3 protein: CASSSVAGAIETQYF

J gene: TRBJ1-2
V gene: TRBV3-1/TRBV3-2
D gene: TRBD1
clone size: NA
CDR3 DNA: TGTGCCAGCAGCCAACTCAAACAGGGGGCAAGTGGCTACACCTTC
CDR3 protein: CASSQLKQGASGYTF

J gene: TRBJ2-1
V gene: TRBV6-2/TRBV6-3
D gene: TRBD2
clone size: NA
CDR3 DNA: TGTGCCAGCAGTTACCCGTGGAGCGGGGGCTTATCCAATGAGCAGTTCTTC
CDR3 protein: CASSYPWSGGLSNEQFF

J gene: TRBJ2-1
V gene: TRBV28
D gene: TRBD2
clone size: once
CDR3 DNA: TGTGCCAGCAGTCTATACAGCGGGAGTCCCTCTTACAATGAGCAGTTCTTC
CDR3 protein: CASSLYSGSPSYNEQFF

J gene: TRBJ1-2
V gene: TRBV6-5
D gene: TRBD1
clone size: NA
CDR3 DNA: TGTGCCAGCAGACTTTATGGACAGGGTGACTATGGCTACACCTTC
CDR3 protein: CASRLYGQGDYGYTF

J gene: TRBJ2-2
V gene: TRBV15
D gene: NA
clone size: NA
CDR3 DNA: TGTGCCACCAGCAGAGATCAATGGGACACGTACACCGGGGAGCTGTTTTTT
CDR3 protein: CATSRDQWDTYTGELFF

J gene: TRBJ2-5
V gene: TRBV18
D gene: TRBD2
clone size: NA
CDR3 DNA: TGTGCCAGCTCACCGGGAGGGGAGACCCAGTACTTC
CDR3 protein: CASSPGGETQYF

J gene: TRBJ1-2
V gene: TRBV6-5
D gene: TRBD1
clone size: NA
CDR3 DNA: TGTGCCAGCAGTTACCAGGGACAGGGTCTTACTGGCTACACCTTC
CDR3 protein: CASSYQGQGLTGYTF

J gene: TRBJ1-3
V gene: TRBV18
D gene: NA
clone size: few
CDR3 DNA: TGTGCCAGCTCACCACCGTTCAGGGGATCTGGAAACACCATATATTTT
CDR3 protein: CASSPPFRGSGNTIYF

J gene: TRBJ2-6
V gene: TRBV18
D gene: NA
clone size: NA
CDR3 DNA: TGTGCCAGCTCACCAACTGGGCCCGGGGCCAACGTCCTGACTTTC
CDR3 protein: CASSPTGPGANVLTF

J gene: TRBJ1-1
V gene: TRBV7-3
D gene: NA
clone size: NA
CDR3 DNA: TGTGCCAGCAGCTCATGGACGGCTGAAGCTTTCTTT
CDR3 protein: CASSSWTAEAFF

J gene: TRBJ2-7
V gene: TRBV7-9
D gene: NA
clone size: NA
CDR3 DNA: TGTGCCAGCGCTAGCAGGGGTTCCTACGAGCAGTACTTC
CDR3 protein: CASASRGSYEQYF

J gene: TRBJ2-1
V gene: TRBV3-1/TRBV3-2
D gene: TRBD1
clone size: NA
CDR3 DNA: TGTGCCAGCAGCCAGGGGACAGGGGGGAATGAGCAGTTCTTC
CDR3 protein: CASSQGTGGNEQFF

J gene: TRBJ1-1
V gene: TRBV7-3
D gene: TRBD1
clone size: NA
CDR3 DNA: TGTGCCAGCAGCCCACAGGGGGCGACTGAAGCTTTCTTT
CDR3 protein: CASSPQGATEAFF

J gene: TRBJ1-2
V gene: TRBV5-5
D gene: NA
clone size: NA
CDR3 DNA: TGTGCCAGCAGCTTGGTCCTAACAGGCAACTCCTATGGCTACACCTTC
CDR3 protein: CASSLVLTGNSYGYTF

J gene: TRBJ1-1
V gene: TRBV7-9
D gene: NA
clone size: NA
CDR3 DNA: TGTGCCAGCAGCTTATTCGGTGAAGCTTTCTTT
CDR3 protein: CASSLFGEAFF

J gene: TRBJ1-1
V gene: TRBV12-3/TRBV12-4
D gene: NA
clone size: NA
CDR3 DNA: TGTGCCAGCAGTTTGGTTGGTGTGGCTTTCTTT
CDR3 protein: CASSLVGVAFF

J gene: TRBJ1-1
V gene: TRBV5-1
D gene: NA
clone size: few
CDR3 DNA: TGCGCCAGCGGACTTCCCCCGAACACTGAAGCTTTCTTT
CDR3 protein: CASGLPPNTEAFF

J gene: TRBJ1-5
V gene: TRBV19
D gene: TRBD1
clone size: NA
CDR3 DNA: TGTGCCAGTAGTATAGTGCGGACAGGACCTGGTCAGCCCCAGCATTTT
CDR3 protein: CASSIVRTGPGQPQHF

J gene: TRBJ2-5
V gene: TRBV5-4
D gene: NA
clone size: NA
CDR3 DNA: TGTGCCAGCAGCTCGTCTACCGGCGGGGAGACCCAGTACTTC
CDR3 protein: CASSSSTGGETQYF

J gene: TRBJ2-3
V gene: TRBV27
D gene: NA
clone size: NA
CDR3 DNA: TGTGCCAGCAGTTCCCCCTTTGATACGCAGTATTTT
CDR3 protein: CASSSPFDTQYF

J gene: TRBJ1-2
V gene: TRBV29-1
D gene: NA
clone size: NA
CDR3 DNA: TGCAGCGTTGAAAGACAGCTTGGCTACACCTTC
CDR3 protein: CSVERQLGYTF

J gene: TRBJ1-2
V gene: TRBV4-2
D gene: TRBD1
clone size: NA
CDR3 DNA: TGTGCCAGCAGCCAGGGGACAGGAACTAACTATGGCTACACCTTC
CDR3 protein: CASSQGTGTNYGYTF

J gene: TRBJ1-1
V gene: TRBV7-2
D gene: NA
clone size: NA
CDR3 DNA: TGTGCCGTCCGCAATAACACTGAAGCTTTCTTT
CDR3 protein: CAVRNNTEAFF

J gene: TRBJ1-1
V gene: TRBV5-1
D gene: TRBD1
clone size: NA
CDR3 DNA: TGCGCCAGCAGCTTGGCTCAGGGGGGTTTGAACACTGAAGCTTTCTTT
CDR3 protein: CASSLAQGGLNTEAFF

J gene: TRBJ1-3
V gene: TRBV20-1
D gene: NA
clone size: NA
CDR3 DNA: TGCAGTGCGAGTCCGGTTTTCTCTGGAAACACCATATATTTT
CDR3 protein: CSASPVFSGNTIYF

J gene: TRBJ2-3
V gene: TRBV5-1
D gene: NA
clone size: NA
CDR3 DNA: TGCGCCAGCAGCTTATGGGGGAGAGATACGCAGTATTTT
CDR3 protein: CASSLWGRDTQYF

J gene: TRBJ2-7
V gene: TRBV13
D gene: TRBD2
clone size: NA
CDR3 DNA: TGTGCCAGCAGCTTAGGCCTGGCTAGCGGGAGCCACGAGCAGTACTTC
CDR3 protein: CASSLGLASGSHEQYF

J gene: TRBJ1-1
V gene: TRBV10-3
D gene: NA
clone size: NA
CDR3 DNA: TGTGCCATAAAACCACGGACGAACACTGAAGCTTTCTTT
CDR3 protein: CAIKPRTNTEAFF

J gene: TRBJ1-6
V gene: TRBV5-6
D gene: TRBD1
clone size: NA
CDR3 DNA: TGTGCCAGCAGCTCGAGGATGGGGACAGCATATAATTCACCCCTCCACTTT
CDR3 protein: CASSSRMGTAYNSPLHF

J gene: TRBJ1-5
V gene: TRBV27
D gene: TRBD1
clone size: NA
CDR3 DNA: TGTGCCAGTCGGACAGGGGAGAGTCAGCCCCAGCATTTT
CDR3 protein: CASRTGESQPQHF

J gene: TRBJ2-1
V gene: TRBV7-9
D gene: NA
clone size: NA
CDR3 DNA: TGTGCCAGCAGCTTACGACCACCCCCTGACAATGAGCAGTTCTTC
CDR3 protein: CASSLRPPPDNEQFF

J gene: TRBJ2-5
V gene: TRBV27
D gene: TRBD1
clone size: NA
CDR3 DNA: TGTGCCAGCAGTTCATCTTTGGACAGGGGAGAGACCCAGTACTTC
CDR3 protein: CASSSSLDRGETQYF

J gene: TRBJ1-2
V gene: TRBV27
D gene: NA
clone size: once
CDR3 DNA: TGTGCCAGCAGTTTCCTGCAGGGTTTCACCGGCTACACCTTC
CDR3 protein: CASSFLQGFTGYTF

J gene: TRBJ2-7
V gene: TRBV2
D gene: TRBD1
clone size: NA
CDR3 DNA: TGTGCCAGCAGTCTAGACAGGGCCCTGTTGTACTTC
CDR3 protein: CASSLDRALLYF

J gene: TRBJ1-1
V gene: TRBV7-9
D gene: NA
clone size: once
CDR3 DNA: TGTGCCAGCAGCCCAGGGGTGCGGGTTATAGCTTTCTTT
CDR3 protein: CASSPGVRVIAFF

J gene: TRBJ2-7
V gene: TRBV5-6
D gene: TRBD2
clone size: NA
CDR3 DNA: TGTGCCAGCAGCCCGTTAGCGGGAGGGCGGTACGAGCAGTACTTC
CDR3 protein: CASSPLAGGRYEQYF

J gene: TRBJ1-2
V gene: TRBV13
D gene: NA
clone size: NA
CDR3 DNA: TGTGCCAGCAGCTTATCAGGCTCTAACTATGGCTACACCTTC
CDR3 protein: CASSLSGSNYGYTF

J gene: TRBJ2-5
V gene: TRBV19
D gene: NA
clone size: NA
CDR3 DNA: TGTGCCAGTAGTATTAATTTTTGGCAGACCCAGTACTTC
CDR3 protein: CASSINFWQTQYF

J gene: TRBJ1-3
V gene: TRBV7-9
D gene: NA
clone size: NA
CDR3 DNA: TGTGCCAGCAGCCAAAACTCTCACACCATATATTTT
CDR3 protein: CASSQNSHTIYF

J gene: TRBJ2-7
V gene: TRBV2
D gene: NA
clone size: NA
CDR3 DNA: TGTGCCAGCAGTGTAACCGGGGGCTCCTACGAGCAGTACTTC
CDR3 protein: CASSVTGGSYEQYF

J gene: TRBJ2-5
V gene: TRBV7-8
D gene: TRBD1
clone size: NA
CDR3 DNA: TGTGCCAGCAGCCGAGACATACTTAGAGTTGTGCAGGGGGTAGGGTTGAAGGAGACCCAGTACTTC
CDR3 protein: CASSRDILRVVQGVGLKETQYF

J gene: TRBJ1-4
V gene: TRBV6-2/TRBV6-3
D gene: TRBD1
clone size: once
CDR3 DNA: TGTGCCAGCAGTCACGGTACAGGGGATGAAAAACTGTTTTTT
CDR3 protein: CASSHGTGDEKLFF

J gene: TRBJ1-2
V gene: TRBV19
D gene: NA
clone size: NA
CDR3 DNA: TGTGCCAGTAGTATAGGACAGGTCTATGGCTACACCTTC
CDR3 protein: CASSIGQVYGYTF

J gene: TRBJ2-4
V gene: TRBV18
D gene: TRBD2
clone size: NA
CDR3 DNA: TGTGCCAGCTCACCACCGGGCCTAGCGGTTGGAGCCAAAAACATTCAGTACTTC
CDR3 protein: CASSPPGLAVGAKNIQYF